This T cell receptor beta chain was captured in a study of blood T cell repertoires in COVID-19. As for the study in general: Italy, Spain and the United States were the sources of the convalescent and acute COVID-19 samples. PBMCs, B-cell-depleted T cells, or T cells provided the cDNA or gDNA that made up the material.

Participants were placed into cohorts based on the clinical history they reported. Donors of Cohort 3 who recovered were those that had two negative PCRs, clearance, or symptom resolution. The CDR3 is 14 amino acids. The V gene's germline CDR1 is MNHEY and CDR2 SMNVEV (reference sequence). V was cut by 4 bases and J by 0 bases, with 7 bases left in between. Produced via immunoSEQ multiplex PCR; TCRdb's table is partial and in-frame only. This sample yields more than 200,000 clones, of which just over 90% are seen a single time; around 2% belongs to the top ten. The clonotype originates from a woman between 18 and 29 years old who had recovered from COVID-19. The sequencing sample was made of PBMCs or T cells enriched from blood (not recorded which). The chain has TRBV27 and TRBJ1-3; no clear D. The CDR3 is CASSSTDSGNTIYF. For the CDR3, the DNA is TGTGCCAGCAGTTCAACTGACTCTGGAAACACCATATATTTT.